By share, the clone carrying this T cell receptor beta chain ranks as medium-sized. Antigen specificity is unknown. A single record per CDR3 protein comes from TCRdb applying MiXCR to the RACE reads. The table shows 40,000 to 50,000 distinct CDR3 sequences, with about 4% occurring only once. The data were taken from a study of human T cells and chemical hapten exposure. Study information: Patients, chiefly female, had alopecia areata, totalis or universalis. Study-wide results and limits: Expanded TCRs clustered into significantly more large CDR3 similarity groups than controls, the analysis revealed.

As for time point: patch test 1, 2 weeks after DPC sensitization. The treatment denotes: therapeutic diphenylcyclopropenone sensitization with weekly scalp DPC. Whole blood that had not been fractionated was the source of extracted total RNA. Each patch-test visit's blood sample preceded patch application. V shed 1 base, J shed 3 bases, and the junction held 0 bases outside the gene matches. CDR1 is KGHDR, CDR2 SFDVKD, per germline. The CDR3 totals 15 residues. The TCR comes from a man in his fifties or sixties with alopecia areata. Some clones in this sample may be carry-over from other donors' samples. This sequence joins TRBV24-1 and TRBJ2-2; 8 nucleotides align to TRBD2. The source material was whole blood, sampled in connection with sensitization to the hapten diphenylcyclopropenone (DPC). DNA of the CDR3: TGTGCCACCAGTGATTTAGCGGGAGACACCGGGGAGCTGTTTTTT. It is translated as CATSDLAGDTGELFF.